The clone carrying this TCR beta chain was found once. The germline V gene encodes CDR1 MGHRA and CDR2 YSYEKL. The CDR3 spans 17 residues. With V trimmed by 1 base and J by 5 bases, 5 bases remained unmatched. This entry belongs to a study of blood T cell repertoires in COVID-19. As for the study in general: Whether acute or convalescent, the COVID-19 samples came from the United States, Italy and Spain. PBMCs, B-cell-depleted T cells, or T cells were the source of the cDNA or gDNA that made up the material.

Original methodology: Cell counts per sample came from amplifying reference gene primers. Clones were sequenced by immunoSEQ multiplex PCR, and TCRdb holds only the in-frame ones, with some missing. V and J calls plus clone size are reproduced from that table; the DNA served to infer D and trimming. The profile shows 30,000 to 35,000 clones, 80% to 90% of them singletons. The sequenced material came from peripheral blood. The V and J genes are TRBV4-1 and TRBJ2-3; 14 bases map to TRBD2. The sequence derives from an elderly man with acute or convalescent COVID-19. Written as DNA, the CDR3 is TGCGCCAGCAGCCAAGGGGGACTAGCGGGAGTTCGAGATACGCAGTATTTT. Its protein is CASSQGGLAGVRDTQYF.